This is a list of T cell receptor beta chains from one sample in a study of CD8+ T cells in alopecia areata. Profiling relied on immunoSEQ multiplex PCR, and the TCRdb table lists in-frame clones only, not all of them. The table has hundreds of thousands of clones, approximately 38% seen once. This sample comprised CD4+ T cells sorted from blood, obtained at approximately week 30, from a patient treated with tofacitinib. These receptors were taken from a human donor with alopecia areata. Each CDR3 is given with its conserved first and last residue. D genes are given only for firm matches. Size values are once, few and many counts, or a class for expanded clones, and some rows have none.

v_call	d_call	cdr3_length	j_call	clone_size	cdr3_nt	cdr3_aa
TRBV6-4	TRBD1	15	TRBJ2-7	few	TGTGCCAGCAGCCGCGAAGGGACAGGGATCTACGAGCAGTACTTC	CASSREGTGIYEQYF
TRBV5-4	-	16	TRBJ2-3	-	TGTGCCAGCAGCTTAAGTGGCGGGACAGCCACAGATACGCAGTATTTT	CASSLSGGTATDTQYF
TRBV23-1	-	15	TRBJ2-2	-	TGCGCCAGCAGTCAGGCGACTCATGACACCGGGGAGCTGTTTTTT	CASSQATHDTGELFF
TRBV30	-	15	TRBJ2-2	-	TGTGCCTGGAGTAAGCCGGGACAGAACACCGGGGAGCTGTTTTTT	CAWSKPGQNTGELFF
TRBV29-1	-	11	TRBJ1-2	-	TGCAGCGTGGCGGGCAGCTATGGCTACACCTTC	CSVAGSYGYTF
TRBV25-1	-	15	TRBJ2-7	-	TGTGCCAGCCGGAGTGGGCTAGCGCGTACCTACGAGCAGTACTTC	CASRSGLARTYEQYF
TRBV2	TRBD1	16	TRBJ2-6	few	TGTGCCAGCGGGACAGGGGGCGTCGGTGGGGCCAACGTCCTGACTTTC	CASGTGGVGGANVLTF
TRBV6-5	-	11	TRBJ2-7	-	TGTGCCAGCAGTGCAACCTACGAGCAGTACTTC	CASSATYEQYF
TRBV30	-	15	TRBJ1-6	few	TGTGCCTGGAGTGGGATAAGCTCCTATAATTCACCCCTCCACTTT	CAWSGISSYNSPLHF
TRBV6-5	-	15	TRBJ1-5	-	TGTGCCAGCAGCCCAGGGCGGCTGGGCAATCAGCCCCAGCATTTT	CASSPGRLGNQPQHF
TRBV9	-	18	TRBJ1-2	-	TGTGCCAGCAGCGTGGGGCCAGGGATGAACGGTGCGCACTATGGCTACACCTTC	CASSVGPGMNGAHYGYTF
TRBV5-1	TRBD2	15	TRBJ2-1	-	TGCGCCAGCTCGACTAGCGGGGGGGCCTACAATGAGCAGTTCTTC	CASSTSGGAYNEQFF
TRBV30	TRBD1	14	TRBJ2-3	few	TGTGCCTGGAGGCAGGACAGGGGGTCACATACGCAGTATTTT	CAWRQDRGSHTQYF
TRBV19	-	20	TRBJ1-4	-	TGTGCCAGTTCCCCTTCACAACATTTCGGGCGTCAAGCAACTAATGAAAAACTGTTTTTT	CASSPSQHFGRQATNEKLFF
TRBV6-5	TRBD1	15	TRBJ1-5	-	TGTGCCAGCAGCCCTGGGGGGACAGGGAATCAGCCCCAGCATTTT	CASSPGGTGNQPQHF
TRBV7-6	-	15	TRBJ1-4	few	TGTGCCAGCAGCTCTCAAGGAGACGGGAATGAAAAACTGTTTTTT	CASSSQGDGNEKLFF
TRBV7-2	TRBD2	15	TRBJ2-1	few	TGTGCCAGCAGCTTATTCGGCCGGGGGGACAATGAGCAGTTCTTC	CASSLFGRGDNEQFF
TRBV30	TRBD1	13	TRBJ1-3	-	TGTGCCTGGACCACAGGGGCTGGAAACACCATATATTTT	CAWTTGAGNTIYF
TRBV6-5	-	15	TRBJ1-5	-	TGTGCCAGCAGTTACTCGTATGATAGCAATCAGCCCCAGCATTTT	CASSYSYDSNQPQHF
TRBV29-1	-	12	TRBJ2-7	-	TGCAGCGTCGCGGACGGCGCCTACGAGCAGTACTTC	CSVADGAYEQYF
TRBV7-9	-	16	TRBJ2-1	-	TGTGCCAGCAGCTTAGGGACGCACAGCTCCTACAATGAGCAGTTCTTC	CASSLGTHSSYNEQFF
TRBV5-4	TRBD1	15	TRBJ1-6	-	TGTGCCAGCAGTTACCCGACAGGGTCGCTGTCACCCCTCCACTTT	CASSYPTGSLSPLHF
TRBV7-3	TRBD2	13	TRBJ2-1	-	TGTGCCAGCAGCCTGGCGGGGGACAATGAGCAGTTCTTC	CASSLAGDNEQFF
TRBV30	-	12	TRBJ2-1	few	TGTGCCTGGAGCAACCCTGCGGGTGAGCAGTTCTTC	CAWSNPAGEQFF
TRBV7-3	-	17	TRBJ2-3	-	TGTGCCAGCAGCTTAACGCACATCCGGGGGAGCACAGATACGCAGTATTTT	CASSLTHIRGSTDTQYF
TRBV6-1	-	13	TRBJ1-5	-	TGTGCCAGCAGGATAGCTAGCAATCAGCCCCAGCATTTT	CASRIASNQPQHF
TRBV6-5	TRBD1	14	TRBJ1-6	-	TGTGCCAGCAGCACCGACAGGGGTAATTCACCCCTCCACTTT	CASSTDRGNSPLHF
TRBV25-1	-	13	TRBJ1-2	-	TGTGCCAGCCTGGACAGTAACATCTTTGGCTACACCTTC	CASLDSNIFGYTF